Only one count was recorded for the clone carrying this TCR beta chain. These data are taken from a study of shared clonotypes between healthy human individuals. Naive CD8 cells were CD45RO-negative, positively selected for CCR7, excluding terminally differentiated effector memory CD45RA+ cells. This CDR3 is built from 15 residues. J gave up 4 bases and V 0 bases, and 7 bases lay outside the gene matches. The germline CDR1 and CDR2 sequences are SGDLS and YYNGEE. Some clones are missing from TCRdb's copy, which holds only in-frame ones; the method was immunoSEQ multiplex PCR. Found here are some 2 million clones, about 95% of them singletons; the top ten hold roughly 1%.

The receptor comes from a man aged 18-30 years in good health. The sequencing input was naive CD8+ T cells sorted from blood. The chain is built from TRBV9 and TRBJ2-7; 7 bases are shared with TRBD1. The CDR3 loop reads CASSVVAGGGYEQYF. The CDR3 DNA reads TGTGCCAGCAGCGTAGTCGCAGGGGGTGGATACGAGCAGTACTTC. The full variable domain, rest sourced from reference TRBV9 and TRBJ2-7, is DSGVTQTPKHLITATGQRVTLRCSPRSGDLSVYWYQQSLDQGLQFLIQYYNGEERAKGNILERFSAQQFPDLHSELNLSSLELGDSALYFCASSVVAGGGYEQYFGPGTRLTVT.